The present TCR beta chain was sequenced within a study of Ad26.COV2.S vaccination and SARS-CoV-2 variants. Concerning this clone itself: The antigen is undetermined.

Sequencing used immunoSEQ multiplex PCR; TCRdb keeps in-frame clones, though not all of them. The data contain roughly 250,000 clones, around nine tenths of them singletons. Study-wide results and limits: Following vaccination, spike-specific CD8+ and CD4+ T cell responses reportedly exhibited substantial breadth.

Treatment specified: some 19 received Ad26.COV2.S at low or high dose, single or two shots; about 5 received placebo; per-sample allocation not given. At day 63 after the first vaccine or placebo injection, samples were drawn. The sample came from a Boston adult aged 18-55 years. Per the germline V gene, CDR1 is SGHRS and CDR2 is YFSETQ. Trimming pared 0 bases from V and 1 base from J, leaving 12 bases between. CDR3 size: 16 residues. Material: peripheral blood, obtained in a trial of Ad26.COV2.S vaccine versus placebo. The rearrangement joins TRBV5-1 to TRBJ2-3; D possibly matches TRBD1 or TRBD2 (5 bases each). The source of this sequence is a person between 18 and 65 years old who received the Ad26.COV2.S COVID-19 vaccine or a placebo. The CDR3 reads CASSLGWGSGTDTQYF. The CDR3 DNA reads TGCGCCAGCAGCTTGGGGTGGGGGTCCGGCACAGATACGCAGTATTTT.